The 13 T cell receptor beta chains presented below share a single source sample, sequenced in a study of T cells in Graves' hyperthyroidism and ophthalmopathy. Amplification yielded TCR beta CDR3 regions, with RNA transcripts as the source. HTBI primers were employed in a first-round RT-PCR of the TCR CDR3. TCRdb itself ran the multiplex PCR reads through MiXCR, one entry per CDR3 protein. This sample has a few hundred thousand distinct CDR3 sequences, with approximately 14% found just once. The sample taken for sequencing was blood. These receptors came from a woman between 35 and 50 years old with Graves' hyperthyroidism.

This clonotype was seen at least ten times. V is TRBV12-3 or TRBV12-4 and J is TRBJ1-1; TRBD1 might be the D (6 bases). Trimming removed 7 bases at V and 5 bases at J, with 17 bases between. This CDR3 spans 14 amino acids. This CDR3 reads CASTQGGFGTEAFF. CDR3 nucleotides: TGTGCCAGCACCCAAGGGGGGTTCGGGACTGAAGCTTTCTTT.

This clonotype was detected a few times. The chain combines TRBV4-2 with TRBJ2-3; 11 bases match TRBD2. This CDR3 spans 20 amino acids. V lost 4 bases to trimming and J lost 0 bases; unmatched junction nucleotides: 15. Germline CDR1 reads LGHNA; CDR2 reads YNFKEQ. This CDR3 is CASSLQRGTSGSTSTDTQYF. The DNA of the CDR3 is TGTGCCAGCAGCCTACAACGTGGAACTAGCGGGAGTACTAGCACAGATACGCAGTATTTT.

This clonotype was counted between two and nine times. This chain connects TRBV7-3 to TRBJ2-1; 7 nucleotides match TRBD1. This CDR3 spans 13 amino acids. Germline loops: CDR1 SGHTA, CDR2 FQGTGA. V dropped 4 bases and J dropped 7; count of bases not matched to a gene: 4. DNA for the CDR3: TGTGCCAGCAGCTCAGGGACAGTTAATGAGCAGTTCTTC. Protein product: CASSSGTVNEQFF.

There are many counts of this clonotype. The chain is built from TRBV9 and TRBJ2-5; D is undetermined. Germline CDR1 is SGDLS and CDR2 is YYNGEE. V dropped 0 bases and J dropped 4 bases, with 16 bases sitting between them. The CDR3 is made up of 16 amino acids. The CDR3 DNA reads as TGTGCCAGCAGCGTAGGAAGCGATTGGGGATTAGAGACCCAGTACTTC. This encodes CASSVGSDWGLETQYF.

J is TRBJ2-1 and V is TRBV29-1, with 7 nucleotides matching TRBD1. The CDR3 loop spans 16 amino acids. V gave up 4 bases and J gave up 2 bases; unmatched junction bases: 11. Germline V gene data show CDR1 as SQVTM and CDR2 as ANQGSEA. The CDR3 loop reads CSVVEKGGATYNEQFF. The DNA of the CDR3 is TGCAGCGTTGTCGAGAAAGGGGGCGCGACCTACAATGAGCAGTTCTTC.

The V call is TRBV29-1, the J call TRBJ2-1; 11 bases fit TRBD2. CDR1 is SQVTM and CDR2 is ANQGSEA in the germline V gene. After removal of 6 bases from V and 10 bases from J, the junction contained 14 bases not matched to a gene. The CDR3 is made up of 15 amino acids. The CDR3 sequence is CSVPAPGLAALEQFF. CDR3 in DNA: TGCAGCGTCCCCGCCCCGGGACTAGCGGCTTTGGAGCAGTTCTTC.

In nucleotides, the CDR3 is TGTGCCAGCAGCTTAGGCTACCCCTTTGAAGCTTTCTTT. Its protein is CASSLGYPFEAFF. The rearrangement uses TRBV7-9 and TRBJ1-1; D not resolved. V shed 1 base and J shed 7 bases, with 10 bases lying between them. The length of the CDR3 is 13 residues. In germline, CDR1 is SEHNR, CDR2 FQNEAQ (reference sequence).

This rearrangement joins TRBV28 to TRBJ2-2, with D hard to call. The CDR3 has 14 amino acids. Germline V lookup: CDR1 MDHEN, CDR2 SYDVKM. V shed 6 bases and J shed 4 bases, with 12 bases lying between them. CDR3 protein: CASRAQTVTGELFF. DNA for the CDR3: TGTGCCAGCAGGGCACAAACGGTCACCGGGGAGCTGTTTTTT. Full variable domain (outside the CDR3, taken from reference TRBV28 and TRBJ2-2): DVKVTQSSRYLVKRTGEKVFLECVQDMDHENMFWYRQDPGLGLRLIYFSYDVKMKEKGDIPEGYSVSREKKERFSLILESASTNQTSMYLCASRAQTVTGELFFGEGSRLTVL.

In its sample, this clonotype was seen many times. The CDR3 nucleotides read TGCGCCAGCAGCTACACAGGGGGCGCAGAGACCCAGTACTTC. Translating it yields CASSYTGGAETQYF. The chain recombines TRBV5-1 with TRBJ2-5; 9 bases match TRBD1. V lost 3 bases and J lost 4; bases outside the gene matches: 4. The CDR3 sequence is 14 residues long. Germline CDR1 reads SGHRS; CDR2 reads YFSETQ.

This clonotype was seen at least ten times. The chain has TRBV14 and TRBJ2-7; 10 bases align to TRBD1. Germline CDR1 and CDR2: SGHDN and FVKESK. This CDR3 comprises 16 residues. The V and J ends lost 3 bases and 0 bases, in that order; junction bases with no gene match: 5. Here the CDR3 reads CASSHDRDRGSYEQYF. In DNA, the CDR3 is TGTGCCAGCAGCCATGACCGGGACAGGGGCTCCTACGAGCAGTACTTC.

The V call is TRBV6-1, the J call TRBJ2-5; no definite D call. Germline loops: CDR1 MNHNS, CDR2 SASEGT. This CDR3 is 14 amino acids long. V lost 7 bases and J lost 2, with 14 bases in between. This chain's CDR3 is CASNLGRRQETQYF. CDR3 nucleotides: TGTGCCAGCAACCTCGGACGGCGTCAAGAGACCCAGTACTTC.

This clonotype has a handful of counts. This rearrangement joins TRBV4-1 to TRBJ2-3; 8 bases line up with TRBD2. Trimming at V came to 4 bases and at J to 4 bases, leaving 7 bases not matched to a gene. Looked up from germline, CDR1 is MGHRA and CDR2 is YSYEKL. CDR3 size: 15 residues. This chain's CDR3 is CASSLNSGSADTQYF. In DNA form, the CDR3 reads TGCGCCAGCAGCCTGAACAGCGGGAGCGCAGATACGCAGTATTTT.

This clonotype was counted at least ten times. The chain combines TRBV18 with TRBJ1-4; 7 bases agree with TRBD1. J gave up 3 bases and V 6 bases, and 4 bases lay outside the gene matches. The CDR3 contains 14 residues. Germline V gene data show CDR1 as KGHSH and CDR2 as LQKENI. CDR3 nucleotide sequence: TGTGCCAGCTCGAGACAGGGTGCTAATGAAAAACTGTTTTTT. Amino acid sequence: CASSRQGANEKLFF.